Each of the 28 T cell receptor beta chains below was sequenced from the same sample in a study of Ad26.COV2.S vaccination and SARS-CoV-2 variants. The treatment: around 19 received Ad26.COV2.S at low or high dose, single or two shots; about 5 received placebo; per-sample allocation not given. Samples analyzed were those drawn on day 63 after the first vaccine or placebo injection. This table comes from immunoSEQ multiplex PCR, and its TCRdb copy is limited to in-frame clones, with some not included. There are about 410,000 clones in the sample; approximately 86% occur only once, and 3.5% lies in the top ten. The sequencing used peripheral blood, collected in a trial of Ad26.COV2.S vaccine versus placebo. The receptors were sampled from a person aged 18-60 years who received the Ad26.COV2.S COVID-19 vaccine or a placebo.

The gene calls are TRBV7-8 and TRBJ2-3; possibly TRBD2 for D (6 bases). Germline V CDR1 and CDR2: SGHVS, FQNEAQ. This CDR3 has 15 residues. Trimming removed 7 bases from V and 8 bases from J, with 22 bases in between. The CDR3 loop reads CASTLGRGPVLTQYF. CDR3 nucleotide sequence: TGTGCCAGCACCCTCGGGCGGGGTCCAGTCCTTACGCAGTATTTT. Full variable domain (rest looked up from reference TRBV7-8 and TRBJ2-3): GAGVSQSPRYKVAKRGQDVALRCDPISGHVSLFWYQQALGQGPEFLTYFQNEAQLDKSGLPSDRFFAERPEGSVSTLKIQRTQQEDSAVYLCASTLGRGPVLTQYFGPGTRLTVL.

V usage is TRBV5-8 and J usage is TRBJ2-5; 7 positions match TRBD1. With 5 bases clipped from V and 5 bases from J, the junction kept 9 bases outside the gene matches. Germline V gives CDR1 SGHTS, CDR2 YDEGEE. The CDR3 length is 14 residues. CDR3 sequence: CASSWGQPDETQYF. The CDR3 DNA sequence: TGTGCCAGCAGTTGGGGACAGCCGGATGAGACCCAGTACTTC.

The genes are TRBV11-2 and TRBJ1-3; D ambiguous. This CDR3 comprises 12 residues. Trimming shortened V by 5 bases and J by 5 bases, and 7 bases separated the two germline ends. Germline-derived CDR1 and CDR2 are SGHAT and FQNNGV. In DNA form, the CDR3 reads TGTGCCAGCAGCCTCGAGAGAAACACCATATATTTT. Translating it yields CASSLERNTIYF.

The chain recombines TRBV15 with TRBJ1-1; TRBD1 is a possible D gene (5 bases). Deletions cut 0 bases from V and 0 bases from J, with 14 bases between. The V gene's germline CDR1 is LNHNV and CDR2 YYDKDF (reference sequence). The CDR3 is 17 residues long. The DNA of the CDR3 is TGTGCCACCAGCAGAGATCTTACAGGAGGTTTGAACACTGAAGCTTTCTTT. Its translation: CATSRDLTGGLNTEAFF.

J is TRBJ1-3 and V is TRBV19; TRBD1 agrees at 9 bases. The CDR3 extends over 15 amino acids. V dropped 5 bases and J dropped 2; count of bases not matched to a gene: 4. Germline-derived CDR1 and CDR2 are LNHDA and SQIVND (reference sequence). Written as DNA, the CDR3 is TGTGCCAGTAGTCCGGGGACAGGGACTGGAAACACCATATATTTT. Amino acid sequence: CASSPGTGTGNTIYF.

This clone was observed once. The chain employs TRBV6-5 and TRBJ2-3, with TRBD2 matching 8 bases. The germline CDR1 and CDR2 sequences are MNHEY and SVGAGI. This CDR3 has 13 amino acids. V was pared by 7 bases and J by 5 bases, with 5 bases of the junction left unmatched. The CDR3 DNA sequence: TGTGCCAGCACCGGGGGGGCCATAGATACGCAGTATTTT. Translation: CASTGGAIDTQYF.

The chain links TRBV27 to TRBJ1-2; perhaps TRBD1 as D (5 bases). The CDR3 totals 14 residues. V was trimmed by 3 bases and J by 4 bases, leaving 12 bases between them. CDR1 and CDR2 from the germline V gene are MNHEY and SMNVEV (reference sequence). The DNA of the CDR3 is TGTGCCAGCAGTTTCGGAGGGACTACCTATGGCTACACCTTC. This encodes CASSFGGTTYGYTF.

The sample holds one count of this clone. The chain carries TRBV7-2 and TRBJ1-1; D may be TRBD1 (5 bases). Trimming removed 5 bases at V and 4 bases at J, with 11 bases between. Germline V gene sequence: CDR1 SGHTA, CDR2 FQGNSA. The length of the CDR3 is 13 residues. The CDR3 coding sequence is TGTGCCAGCAGCCTGCAGGGTATCACTGAAGCTTTCTTT. Its protein is CASSLQGITEAFF.

This clone came up once. The rearrangement uses TRBV6-5 and TRBJ1-4, with D perhaps matching TRBD1 (5 bases). This CDR3 is built from 15 residues. V lost 4 bases and J lost 2, with 11 bases in between. Germline CDR1 is MNHEY and CDR2 is SVGAGI. The CDR3 protein is CASSSQGVTNEKLFF. CDR3 coding DNA: TGTGCCAGCAGTTCTCAGGGTGTCACTAATGAAAAACTGTTTTTT.

V and J are TRBV5-1 and TRBJ2-1; 13 bases fit TRBD2. Germline V gives CDR1 SGHRS, CDR2 YFSETQ. CDR3 size: 16 residues. Trimming cost V 4 bases and J 5 bases; bases outside gene matches: 6. The chain's CDR3 is CASSPELAGGHNEQFF. Written as DNA, the CDR3 is TGCGCCAGCAGCCCGGAACTAGCGGGGGGGCACAATGAGCAGTTCTTC.

V and J are TRBV28 and TRBJ1-1; unclear D gene. From germline, CDR1 is MDHEN and CDR2 SYDVKM. Trimming pared 1 base from V and 4 bases from J, leaving 10 bases between. This CDR3 is 14 amino acids long. The CDR3 region is CASSLSRFGTEAFF. DNA for the CDR3: TGTGCCAGCAGTTTATCTCGATTCGGCACTGAAGCTTTCTTT.

The chain has TRBV29-1 and TRBJ1-1; 8 bases line up with TRBD1. The CDR3 runs 13 residues. Losses at the gene ends were 6 bases for V and 4 bases for J; bases not matched to a gene: 7. Germline lookup yields CDR1 SQVTM and CDR2 ANQGSEA. The CDR3 sequence: CSVTTGASTEAFF. The CDR3 DNA reads as TGCAGCGTGACGACAGGGGCAAGCACTGAAGCTTTCTTT.

About this clone itself: The sample holds other DNA sequences that translate to the same CDR3. The chain is built from TRBV18 and TRBJ2-1; D not resolved. This CDR3 contains 13 residues. Trimming left V 3 bases short and J 4 bases short, with 7 bases between. The germline V gene encodes CDR1 KGHSH and CDR2 LQKENI. The CDR3 coding sequence is TGTGCCAGCTCACCTCCGTCTTACAATGAGCAGTTCTTC. Amino acid sequence: CASSPPSYNEQFF.

Worth noting for this clone: Other nucleotide sequences from this sample produce the same CDR3. This chain joins TRBV25-1 and TRBJ2-1; 12 bases agree with TRBD2. Germline trimming cut 2 bases from V and 7 bases from J; bases unmatched to any gene: 3. This CDR3 region has 15 residues. CDR1 is MGHDK, CDR2 SYGVNS, per germline. CDR3 protein: CASSELAGGQNEQFF. Here the CDR3 DNA reads TGTGCCAGCAGTGAACTAGCGGGGGGGCAGAATGAGCAGTTCTTC. Together with reference TRBV25-1 and TRBJ2-1, the CDR3 gives the full variable domain: EADIYQTPRYLVIGTGKKITLECSQTMGHDKMYWYQQDPGMELHLIHYSYGVNSTEKGDLSSESTVSRIRTEHFPLTLESARPSHTSQYLCASSELAGGQNEQFFGPGTRLTVL.

The V call is TRBV21-1, the J call TRBJ2-6; the table's TRBD1 call for D was not verified on the DNA. TRBV21-1 is deemed a pseudogene. This CDR3 spans 16 amino acids. CDR3 protein: CASSKEEGAGANVLTF. The CDR3 nucleotides are TGTGCCAGCAGCAAAGAGGAAGGGGCCGGGGCCAACGTCCTGACTTTC.

The chain carries TRBV5-1 and TRBJ2-5; a possible D gene is TRBD1 (6 bases). Trimming stripped 3 bases from V and 2 bases from J, with 8 bases between. This CDR3 region has 13 residues. Germline CDR1 is SGHRS and CDR2 is YFSETQ. The CDR3, as DNA: TGCGCCAGCAGCTCAGGACAGCAAGAGACCCAGTACTTC. Its protein is CASSSGQQETQYF.

The chain joins TRBV7-9 to TRBJ2-1; 7 positions match TRBD1. Germline CDR1 and CDR2: SEHNR and FQNEAQ (reference sequence). This CDR3 is built from 16 residues. The V segment lost 5 bases and the J segment 0 bases; nucleotides outside the gene matches: 7. CDR3 in amino acids: CASSLYRGTSYNEQFF. The CDR3 nucleotides are TGTGCCAGCAGCCTATACAGGGGAACCTCCTACAATGAGCAGTTCTTC.

The chain combines TRBV5-6 with TRBJ2-5; D gene ambiguous. The CDR3 spans 12 residues. The V end was cut by 2 bases, the J end by 5 bases, with 7 bases between. The germline CDR1 and CDR2 sequences are SGHDT and YYEEEE. DNA for the CDR3: TGTGCCAGCAGCTTCTCAAGGGAGACCCAGTACTTC. It translates to CASSFSRETQYF.

The gene calls are TRBV29-1 and TRBJ1-2; 7 bases fit TRBD1. Germline trimming cut 7 bases from V and 4 bases from J; bases unmatched to any gene: 9. CDR3 size: 13 residues. Germline lookup yields CDR1 SQVTM and CDR2 ANQGSEA. This CDR3 reads CSAHDRAGYGYTF. The CDR3 DNA is TGCAGCGCCCACGACAGGGCGGGCTATGGCTACACCTTC.

This sequence joins TRBV10-3 and TRBJ2-7; 9 bases align to TRBD1. J gave up 6 bases and V 6 bases, and 9 bases lay outside the gene matches. Germline lookup yields CDR1 ENHRY and CDR2 SYGVKD. The CDR3 totals 14 residues. CDR3 residues: CAIRTGQGDGEQYF. DNA for the CDR3: TGTGCCATCAGGACGGGACAGGGAGACGGCGAGCAGTACTTC.

The chain links TRBV5-5 to TRBJ2-2; the match to TRBD1 covers 7 bases. CDR1 is SGHKS and CDR2 is YYEKEE in the germline V gene (reference sequence). The CDR3 contains 15 residues. After removal of 1 base from V and 7 bases from J, the junction contained 7 bases not matched to a gene. This CDR3 reads CASSLTQGEDGELFF. Written as DNA, the CDR3 is TGTGCCAGCAGCTTGACCCAGGGGGAAGACGGGGAGCTGTTTTTT.

This chain links TRBV6-1 with TRBJ1-4; possibly TRBD1 for D (5 bases). The CDR3 runs to 16 residues. The V and J ends lost 3 bases and 0 bases respectively, with 11 bases between them. Germline V gene lookup returns CDR1 MNHNS and CDR2 SASEGT. CDR3 sequence (DNA): TGTGCCAGCAGTGACACAGGACATGCAACTAATGAAAAACTGTTTTTT. Amino acid sequence: CASSDTGHATNEKLFF.

V and J are TRBV2 and TRBJ1-1, with D possibly being TRBD1 (5 bases). Trimming shortened V by 4 bases and J by 6 bases, and 15 bases separated the two germline ends. The CDR3 totals 14 residues. Germline CDR1 and CDR2: SNHLY and FYNNEI. The CDR3 nucleotides read TGTGCCAGCAGTGTGGGAGGGGAGGGAGCTGAAGCTTTCTTT. Amino acid sequence: CASSVGGEGAEAFF.

The V gene is TRBV19, the J gene TRBJ2-7; D is ambiguous. Trimming left V 3 bases short and J 0 bases short, with 9 bases between. CDR3 length: 14 amino acids. Germline-derived CDR1 and CDR2 are LNHDA and SQIVND (reference sequence). The CDR3 spells CASSIEFRSYEQYF. The CDR3 nucleotides are TGTGCCAGTAGTATTGAGTTTCGCTCCTACGAGCAGTACTTC.

The chain combines TRBV4-1 with TRBJ2-1, with TRBD2 matching over 13 bases. The CDR3 runs to 15 residues. Germline values: CDR1 MGHRA, CDR2 YSYEKL. Losses at the gene ends were 3 bases for V and 8 bases for J; bases not matched to a gene: 4. The CDR3 DNA reads as TGCGCCAGCAGCCAGGGGACTAGCGGGGAGGATGAGCAGTTCTTC. Its translation is CASSQGTSGEDEQFF.

The chain employs TRBV6-6 and TRBJ2-7; possible D gene TRBD2, 5 bases. Trimming removed 2 bases at V and 6 bases at J, with 8 bases between. The germline V gene has CDR1 MNHNY and CDR2 SVGAGI (reference sequence). This CDR3 region has 12 residues. The CDR3 loop reads CASSYPGSEQYF. In DNA, the CDR3 is TGTGCCAGCAGTTACCCGGGATCCGAGCAGTACTTC.

In its sample, this clone was seen once. V is TRBV12-3 or TRBV12-4 and J is TRBJ1-2; 7 nucleotides match TRBD1. J lost 4 bases, V lost 7 bases, and 6 bases had no gene match. The CDR3 has 13 residues. The CDR3 protein is CASTTGDSYGYTF. The CDR3 nucleotides read TGTGCCAGCACAACAGGGGATTCCTATGGCTACACCTTC.

This clone was counted a single time. V usage is TRBV6-5 and J usage is TRBJ2-7; no reliable D call. The CDR3 sequence is 11 residues long. V lost 7 bases and J lost 6, with 10 bases in between. Germline values: CDR1 MNHEY, CDR2 SVGAGI. In DNA, the CDR3 is TGTGCCAGCAACGCCCCTCCCGAGCAGTACTTC. Translation: CASNAPPEQYF.